This T cell receptor beta chain stems from a study of T cells after yellow fever vaccination. Germline values: CDR1 SGHRS, CDR2 YFSETQ. This CDR3 region has 13 residues. V dropped 5 bases and J dropped 8 bases, with 16 bases sitting between them. Template switching with 5'RACE generated the TCR cDNA and added a universal primer site and UMIs. TCRdb ran MiXCR on the 5' RACE reads and lists one entry per CDR3 protein. This table holds some 220,000 distinct CDR3 sequences, approximately 3.3% found once. Study-level findings and limits: Weaker in magnitude, the secondary response showed a faster peak on day 5 versus 15. Highly abundant clonotypes carried over from the bulk population could end up in FACS-sorted repertoires as contaminants. Across the CD4 and CD8 compartments, a small share of clonotypes was present in both.

This clonotype occurred many times. Its antigen is not known. Sample: CD4+ T cells sorted from PBMCs, taken 10 days after the yellow fever booster vaccination. V usage is TRBV5-1 and J usage is TRBJ1-2; D unclear. This sequence was found in a man aged 18 to 30 who received the YFV17D yellow fever vaccine. The CDR3: CASRSTGFDGYTF. CDR3 nucleotide sequence: TGCGCCAGCAGATCAACCGGCTTTGACGGCTACACCTTC. Based on the CDR3 plus reference TRBV5-1 and TRBJ1-2, the full variable domain is KAGVTQTPRYLIKTRGQQVTLSCSPISGHRSVSWYQQTPGQGLQFLFEYFSETQRNKGNFPGRFSGRQFSNSRSEMNVSTLELGDSALYLCASRSTGFDGYTFGSGTRLTVV.